Detailed here is one TCR beta chain. This entry comes from a study of blood T cell repertoires in COVID-19. In the original analysis: Estimated nucleated cell counts came from reference gene primer amplification. TCRdb's copy holds only in-frame clones and misses some; the assay was immunoSEQ multiplex PCR. V, J and clone size are those of that table, while D and trimming were read from the DNA. The data show approximately 180,000 clones, with nearly 80% seen just once and less than 30% held by the top ten. Germline V gene data show CDR1 as KGHDR and CDR2 as SFDVKD. This CDR3 has 13 amino acids. V was pared by 7 bases and J by 1 base, with 9 bases between.

The sequencing sample was made of peripheral blood. The chain employs TRBV24-1 and TRBJ1-1; TRBD1 is a possible D gene (6 bases). This sequence was found in an older woman with acute or convalescent COVID-19. Here the CDR3 DNA reads TGTGCCACCAGGGACAGTGGGAACACTGAAGCTTTCTTT. It yields the protein CATRDSGNTEAFF.